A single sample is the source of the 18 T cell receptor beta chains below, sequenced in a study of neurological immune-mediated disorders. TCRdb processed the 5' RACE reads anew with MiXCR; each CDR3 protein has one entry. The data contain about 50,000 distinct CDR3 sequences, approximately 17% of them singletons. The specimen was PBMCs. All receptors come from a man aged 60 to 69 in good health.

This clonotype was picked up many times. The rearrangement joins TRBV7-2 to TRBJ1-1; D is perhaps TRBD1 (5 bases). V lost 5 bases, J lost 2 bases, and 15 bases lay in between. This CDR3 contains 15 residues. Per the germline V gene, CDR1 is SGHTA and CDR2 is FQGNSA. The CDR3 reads CASSPLPTANTEAFF. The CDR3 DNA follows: TGTGCCAGCAGCCCCCTTCCGACAGCTAACACTGAAGCTTTCTTT.

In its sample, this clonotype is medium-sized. CDR3 sequence: CASGYDRGPTEAFF. In DNA, the CDR3 is TGTGCCAGCGGCTACGACAGGGGGCCCACTGAAGCTTTCTTT. The chain couples TRBV7-9 to TRBJ1-1, with 10 bases that match TRBD1. Germline V CDR1 and CDR2: SEHNR, FQNEAQ (reference sequence). This CDR3 comprises 14 residues. Trimming at V came to 8 bases and at J to 4 bases, leaving 7 bases not matched to a gene.

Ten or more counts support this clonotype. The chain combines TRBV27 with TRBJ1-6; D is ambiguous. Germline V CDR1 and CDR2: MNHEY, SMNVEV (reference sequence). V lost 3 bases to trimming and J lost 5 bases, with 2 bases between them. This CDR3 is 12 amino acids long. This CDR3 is CASSLNNSPLHF. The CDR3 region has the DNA TGTGCCAGCAGTTTGAATAATTCACCCCTCCACTTT.

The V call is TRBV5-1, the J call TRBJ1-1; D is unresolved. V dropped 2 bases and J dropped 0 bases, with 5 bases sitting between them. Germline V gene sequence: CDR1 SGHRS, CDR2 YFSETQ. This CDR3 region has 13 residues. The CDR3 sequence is CASSFAMNTEAFF. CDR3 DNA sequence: TGCGCCAGCAGCTTTGCCATGAACACTGAAGCTTTCTTT. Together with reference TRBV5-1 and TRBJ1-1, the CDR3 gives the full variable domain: KAGVTQTPRYLIKTRGQQVTLSCSPISGHRSVSWYQQTPGQGLQFLFEYFSETQRNKGNFPGRFSGRQFSNSRSEMNVSTLELGDSALYLCASSFAMNTEAFFGQGTRLTVV.

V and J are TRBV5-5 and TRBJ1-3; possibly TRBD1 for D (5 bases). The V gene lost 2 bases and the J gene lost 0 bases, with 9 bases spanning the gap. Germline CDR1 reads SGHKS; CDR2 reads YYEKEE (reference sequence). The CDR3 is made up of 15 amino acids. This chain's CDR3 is CASSFVGVSGNTIYF. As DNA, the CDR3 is TGTGCCAGCAGCTTTGTAGGGGTCTCTGGAAACACCATATATTTT.

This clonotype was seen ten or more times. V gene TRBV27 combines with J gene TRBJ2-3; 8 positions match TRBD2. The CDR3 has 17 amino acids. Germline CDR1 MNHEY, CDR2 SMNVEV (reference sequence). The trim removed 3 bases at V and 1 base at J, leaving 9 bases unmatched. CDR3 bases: TGTGCCAGCAGTTTTTCAGGGCTAGCGGGCCGCACAGATACGCAGTATTTT. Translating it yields CASSFSGLAGRTDTQYF.

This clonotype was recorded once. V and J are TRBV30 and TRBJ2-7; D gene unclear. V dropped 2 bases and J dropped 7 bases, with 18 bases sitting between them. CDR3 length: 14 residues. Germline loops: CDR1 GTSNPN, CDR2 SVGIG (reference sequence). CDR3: CAWSLSPADPEQYF. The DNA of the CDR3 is TGTGCCTGGAGTCTATCGCCGGCCGACCCGGAGCAGTACTTC.

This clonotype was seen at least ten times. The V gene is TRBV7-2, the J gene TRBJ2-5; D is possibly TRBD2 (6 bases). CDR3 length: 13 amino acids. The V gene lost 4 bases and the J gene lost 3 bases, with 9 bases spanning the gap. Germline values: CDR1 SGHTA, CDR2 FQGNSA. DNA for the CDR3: TGTGCCAGCAGCTCGGGACTGAAAGAGACCCAGTACTTC. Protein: CASSSGLKETQYF. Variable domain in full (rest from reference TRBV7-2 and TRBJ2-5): GAGVSQSPSNKVTEKGKDVELRCDPISGHTALYWYRQSLGQGLEFLIYFQGNSAPDKSGLPSDRFSAERTGGSVSTLTIQRTQQEDSAVYLCASSSGLKETQYFGPGTRLLVL.

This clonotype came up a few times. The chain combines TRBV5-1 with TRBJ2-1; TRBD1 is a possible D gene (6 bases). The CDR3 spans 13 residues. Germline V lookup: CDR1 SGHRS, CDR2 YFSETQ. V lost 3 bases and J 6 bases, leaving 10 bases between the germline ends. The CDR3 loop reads CASSSQGSNEQFF. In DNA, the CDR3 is TGCGCCAGCAGCTCACAGGGATCCAATGAGCAGTTCTTC. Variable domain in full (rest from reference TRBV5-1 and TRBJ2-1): KAGVTQTPRYLIKTRGQQVTLSCSPISGHRSVSWYQQTPGQGLQFLFEYFSETQRNKGNFPGRFSGRQFSNSRSEMNVSTLELGDSALYLCASSSQGSNEQFFGPGTRLTVL.

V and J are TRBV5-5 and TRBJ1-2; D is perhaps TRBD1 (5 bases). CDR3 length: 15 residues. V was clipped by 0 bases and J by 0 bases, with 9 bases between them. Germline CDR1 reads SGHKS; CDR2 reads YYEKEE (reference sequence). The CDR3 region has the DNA TGTGCCAGCAGCTTGGGGGGCCCTCCTAACTATGGCTACACCTTC. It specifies CASSLGGPPNYGYTF. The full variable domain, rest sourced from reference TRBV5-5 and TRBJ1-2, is DAGVTQSPTHLIKTRGQQVTLRCSPISGHKSVSWYQQVLGQGPQFIFQYYEKEERGRGNFPDRFSARQFPNYSSELNVNALLLGDSALYLCASSLGGPPNYGYTFGSGTRLTVV.

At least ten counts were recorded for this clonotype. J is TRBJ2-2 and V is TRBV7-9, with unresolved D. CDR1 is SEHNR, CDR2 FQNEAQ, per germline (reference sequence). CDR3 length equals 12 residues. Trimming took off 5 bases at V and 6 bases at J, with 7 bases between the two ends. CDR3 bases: TGTGCCAGCAGCCTACCCCCCGGGGAGCTGTTTTTT. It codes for CASSLPPGELFF.

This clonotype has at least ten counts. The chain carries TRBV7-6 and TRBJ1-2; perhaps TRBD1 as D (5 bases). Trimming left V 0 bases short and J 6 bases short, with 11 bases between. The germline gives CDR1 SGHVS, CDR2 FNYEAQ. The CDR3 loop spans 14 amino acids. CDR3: CASSLAAGQHGYTF. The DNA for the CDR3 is TGTGCCAGCAGCTTAGCGGCAGGGCAGCATGGCTACACCTTC. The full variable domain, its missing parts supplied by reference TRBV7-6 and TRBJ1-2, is GAGVSQSPRYKVTKRGQDVALRCDPISGHVSLYWYRQALGQGPEFLTYFNYEAQQDKSGLPNDRFSAERPEGSISTLTIQRTEQRDSAMYRCASSLAAGQHGYTFGSGTRLTVV.

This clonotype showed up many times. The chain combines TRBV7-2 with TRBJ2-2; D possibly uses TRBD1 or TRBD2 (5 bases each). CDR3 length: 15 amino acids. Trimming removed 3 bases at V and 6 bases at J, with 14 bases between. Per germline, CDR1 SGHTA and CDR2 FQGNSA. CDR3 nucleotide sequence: TGTGCCAGCAGCTTCGCCGGGCCGGGGCCCGGGGAGCTGTTTTTT. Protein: CASSFAGPGPGELFF.

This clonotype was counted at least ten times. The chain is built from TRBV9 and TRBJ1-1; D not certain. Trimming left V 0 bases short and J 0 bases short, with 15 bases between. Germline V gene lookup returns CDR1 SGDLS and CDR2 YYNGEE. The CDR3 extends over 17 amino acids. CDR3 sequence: CASSVEGLSTMNTEAFF. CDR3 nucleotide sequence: TGTGCCAGCAGCGTAGAAGGTCTCTCCACAATGAACACTGAAGCTTTCTTT.

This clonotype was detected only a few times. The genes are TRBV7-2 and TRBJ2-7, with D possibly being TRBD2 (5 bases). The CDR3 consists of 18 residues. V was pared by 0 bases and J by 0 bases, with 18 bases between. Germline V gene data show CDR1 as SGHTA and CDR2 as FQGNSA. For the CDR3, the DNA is TGTGCCAGCAGCTTAGCCGGCGGGTCCGTACGAAACTCCTACGAGCAGTACTTC. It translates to CASSLAGGSVRNSYEQYF.

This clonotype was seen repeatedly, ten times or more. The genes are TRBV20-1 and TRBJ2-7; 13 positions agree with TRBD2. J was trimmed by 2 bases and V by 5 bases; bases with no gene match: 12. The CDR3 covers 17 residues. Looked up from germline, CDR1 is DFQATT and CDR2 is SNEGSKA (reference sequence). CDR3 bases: TGCAGTGCTGGGGCGCCGACTAGCGGGGGGTCCACCTACGAGCAGTACTTC. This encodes CSAGAPTSGGSTYEQYF.

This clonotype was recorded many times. DNA of the CDR3: TGCAGTGCTTCCCTAGCGGGGCAGAACAATGAGCAGTTCTTC. Encoded protein: CSASLAGQNNEQFF. The chain has TRBV20-1 and TRBJ2-1; 9 bases line up with TRBD2. Germline V gene sequence: CDR1 DFQATT, CDR2 SNEGSKA (reference sequence). This CDR3 contains 14 residues. Germline trimming cut 5 bases from V and 5 bases from J; bases unmatched to any gene: 7.

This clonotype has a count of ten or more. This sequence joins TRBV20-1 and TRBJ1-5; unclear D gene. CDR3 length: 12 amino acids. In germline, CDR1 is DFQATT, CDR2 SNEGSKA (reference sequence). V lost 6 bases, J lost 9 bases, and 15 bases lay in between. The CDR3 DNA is TGCAGTGCATGGCAGGAGGATGGGCCCCAGCATTTT. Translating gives CSAWQEDGPQHF.